The T cell receptor beta chain under discussion was sequenced for a study of T cell responses to AZD1222 COVID-19 vaccine. Study results and limitations: Nearly half of spike-specific TCRs reportedly go after variant regions that carry no mutations. Repertoires in all cases were sampled only once the peak T cell response had passed.

Some clones are missing from TCRdb's copy, which holds only in-frame ones; the method was immunoSEQ multiplex PCR. This sample has about 76,000 clones, with approximately 88% found just once. The CDR3 totals 18 residues. Trimming left V 1 base short and J 3 bases short, with 21 bases between. Germline assignment: CDR1 SGHNT and CDR2 YENEEA. With respect to this clone: The antigen is undetermined.

The specimen comprised peripheral blood, sampled on day 0 of MenACWY control vaccination. This chain joins TRBV11-3 and TRBJ2-5; TRBD2 is a possible D gene (6 bases). The origin of this receptor is an adult in good health. The CDR3 is CASSLGGLSDPVKETQYF. In nucleotides, the CDR3 is TGTGCCAGCAGCTTAGGGGGACTCTCGGACCCTGTTAAAGAGACCCAGTACTTC.